Listed below are T cell receptor beta chains from one sample, sequenced in a study of regulatory T cells in long-lasting Graves disease. TCRdb re-called the multiplex PCR reads through MiXCR, storing one row per CDR3 protein. Of 450,000 to 600,000 distinct CDR3 sequences listed, roughly 17% are singletons. This sample was also put to use in a study of T cells in Graves' hyperthyroidism and ophthalmopathy.

The sequenced sample was peripheral blood mononuclear cells (PBMCs), obtained at new diagnosis, from a patient treated with antithyroid drugs. These TCRs come from a man aged 35 to 55 with Graves disease. The conserved cysteine and the conserved F or W are not part of the CDR3 here.

TRBJ1-1	TRBV19	ASSRTGGHTEAF
TRBJ1-6	TRBV20-1	SAREHGGSPLH
TRBJ2-1	TRBV6-5	ASSYSQGPYNEQF
TRBJ1-2	TRBV20-1	SARQGGNYGYT
TRBJ2-7	TRBV7-2	ASSSRLGGYEQY
TRBJ2-5	TRBV20-1	SASTGTTQETQY
TRBJ2-7	TRBV28	ASSLGSLYEQY
TRBJ2-5	TRBV20-1	SAQTVSGETQY
TRBJ2-7	TRBV20-1	SALRRQGAYEQY
TRBJ2-1	TRBV12-3/TRBV12-4	ASSFDLPPVGEQF
TRBJ1-5	TRBV28	ASSPGPHQPQH
TRBJ1-4	TRBV7-9	ASSLGTSEKLF
TRBJ2-1	TRBV28	ASSDSASGQYNEQF
TRBJ1-5	TRBV2	ASNSRGAQPQH
TRBJ2-1	TRBV24-1	ATSDLKLADRNEQF
TRBJ2-3	TRBV29-1	SVGGVAQY
TRBJ2-7	TRBV27	ASSPTTSGEGEQY
TRBJ2-2	TRBV30	AWSVRAVTGELF
TRBJ2-2	TRBV5-1	ASSLAGHGTGELF
TRBJ1-1	TRBV5-1	ASSPRQGRRTEAF
TRBJ2-5	TRBV28	ASSPPGGEYQETQY
TRBJ2-5	TRBV9	ASSPRAGRETQY
TRBJ2-7	TRBV18	ASSPNGPPTGTSSYEQY
TRBJ2-1	TRBV2	ASSERVRRGGISRNEQF
TRBJ2-7	TRBV5-1	ASSLELAGDGFYEQY
TRBJ1-2	TRBV20-1	SARRDREDGYT
TRBJ2-3	TRBV25-1	ASSEVGRAADTQY
TRBJ2-1	TRBV12-3/TRBV12-4	ASSIRDDRY
TRBJ2-1	TRBV29-1	SVEGGGYEQF
TRBJ1-1	TRBV7-2	ASIMGVFGTEAF
TRBJ2-3	TRBV30	ACRDSRTDTQY
TRBJ2-1	TRBV27	ASSQNPRPYNEQF
TRBJ2-7	TRBV7-3	ASSSPWTRPSYEQY
TRBJ2-7	TRBV20-1	SARDGFVRAYEQY
TRBJ2-5	TRBV7-9	ASSPGTSGMKETQY
TRBJ2-1	TRBV7-8	ASSLTGLGEQF
TRBJ1-1	TRBV10-1	ASDHRERWTEAF
TRBJ2-7	TRBV2	ASSFRGFFEQY
TRBJ2-1	TRBV12-3/TRBV12-4	ASSGAGGISYNEQF
TRBJ1-1	TRBV4-1	ASSQGTGLTEAF
TRBJ1-2	TRBV25-1	ASSANGYYGYT
TRBJ2-7	TRBV20-1	SASGTGYYEQY
TRBJ2-7	TRBV12-3/TRBV12-4	ASSYLRKDSYEQY
TRBJ1-1	TRBV28	ASSLDRANTEAF
TRBJ2-1	TRBV19	ASNLAHSSYNEQF
TRBJ2-2	TRBV6-1	ASRPTGTSGGELF
TRBJ2-7	TRBV13	ASSVGENEQY
TRBJ2-4	TRBV28	ATGGNIQY
TRBJ2-1	TRBV6-2/TRBV6-3	ASKSTDTYNEQF
TRBJ1-6	TRBV15	ATSRDPRYNSPLH
TRBJ2-3	TRBV12-3/TRBV12-4	ASTFLDTQY
TRBJ2-3	TRBV28	ASSLTSGSGHDTQY
TRBJ2-5	TRBV20-1	SASGTVQETQY
TRBJ2-7	TRBV7-9	ASSLAQGRLSYEQY
TRBJ1-5	TRBV7-8	ASSLEVSNQPQH
TRBJ2-1	TRBV20-1	SARVIVLEQF
TRBJ2-5	TRBV5-1	ASSFGLLQETQY
TRBJ2-1	TRBV20-1	SAQKRGGYNEQF
TRBJ2-7	TRBV3-1	ASSQSSGSYEQY